This TCR beta chain was profiled in a study of radiation and T cells in renal cell carcinoma. Overall study results and limits: Top tumor clonotypes rose in blood 2 weeks post-radiation, then contracted.

The time point is: blood 4 weeks post-SBRT, at nephrectomy. The treatment is: 15 Gy SBRT to primary tumor, nephrectomy 4 weeks later. Nephrectomy followed 15 Gy stereotactic body radiation by 4 weeks. Radiation-treated patients gave blood at baseline, week 2 and week 4. The tumor was a clear cell renal cell carcinoma. Only in-frame clones appear in the TCRdb table, and some are missing; sequencing was by immunoSEQ multiplex PCR. In the table there are fewer than 85,000 clones, 70% to 90% of which are singletons. V lost 9 bases, J lost 0 bases, and 12 bases lay in between. Per the germline V gene, CDR1 is ENHRY and CDR2 is SYGVKD. The CDR3 is 14 amino acids. A note on this clone: As yet, its antigen is unknown.

The receptor's source is a woman between 65 and 79 years old with renal cell carcinoma. This chain connects TRBV10-3 to TRBJ2-1; D may be TRBD1 or TRBD2 (7 bases each). The input for sequencing was blood, taken from a patient whose treatment included radiotherapy and nephrectomy. CDR3 sequence: CAIRGDSSYNEQFF. The CDR3 DNA sequence: TGTGCCATACGGGGGGACAGCTCCTACAATGAGCAGTTCTTC.